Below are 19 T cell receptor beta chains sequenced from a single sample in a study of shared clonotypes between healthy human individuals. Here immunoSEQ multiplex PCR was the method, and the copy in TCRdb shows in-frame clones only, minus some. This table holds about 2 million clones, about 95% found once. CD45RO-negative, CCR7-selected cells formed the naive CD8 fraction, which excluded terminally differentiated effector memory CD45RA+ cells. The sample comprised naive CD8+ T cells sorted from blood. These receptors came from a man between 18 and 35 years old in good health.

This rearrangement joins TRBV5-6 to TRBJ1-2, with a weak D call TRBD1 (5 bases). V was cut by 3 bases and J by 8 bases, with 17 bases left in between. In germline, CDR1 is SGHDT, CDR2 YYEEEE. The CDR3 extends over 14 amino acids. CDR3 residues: CASSSWGGGDGYTF. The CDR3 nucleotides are TGTGCCAGCAGCTCCTGGGGGGGAGGTGACGGCTACACCTTC.

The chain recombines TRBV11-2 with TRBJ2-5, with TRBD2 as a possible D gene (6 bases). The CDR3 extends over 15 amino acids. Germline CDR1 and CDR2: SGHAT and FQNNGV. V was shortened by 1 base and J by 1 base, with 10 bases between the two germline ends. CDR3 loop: CASSLVGGPQETQYF. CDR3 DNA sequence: TGTGCCAGCAGCTTAGTAGGAGGGCCCCAAGAGACCCAGTACTTC. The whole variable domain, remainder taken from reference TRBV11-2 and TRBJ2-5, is EAGVAQSPRYKIIEKRQSVAFWCNPISGHATLYWYQQILGQGPKLLIQFQNNGVVDDSQLPKDRFSAERLKGVDSTLKIQPAKLEDSAVYLCASSLVGGPQETQYFGPGTRLLVL.

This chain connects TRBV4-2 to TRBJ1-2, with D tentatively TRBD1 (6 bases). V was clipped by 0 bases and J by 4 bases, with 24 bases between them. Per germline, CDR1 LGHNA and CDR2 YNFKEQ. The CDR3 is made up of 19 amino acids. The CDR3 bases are TGTGCCAGCAGCCAAGATGCCGTGGGGACAAAACTGGGAAGCTATGGCTACACCTTC. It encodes CASSQDAVGTKLGSYGYTF.

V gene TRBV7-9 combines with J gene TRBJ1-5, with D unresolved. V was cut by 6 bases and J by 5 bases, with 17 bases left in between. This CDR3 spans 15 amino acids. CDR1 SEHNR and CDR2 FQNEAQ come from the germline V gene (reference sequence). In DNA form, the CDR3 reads TGTGCCAGCAGTTCAAGTGCAGGTTGGGATCAGCCCCAGCATTTT. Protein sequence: CASSSSAGWDQPQHF.

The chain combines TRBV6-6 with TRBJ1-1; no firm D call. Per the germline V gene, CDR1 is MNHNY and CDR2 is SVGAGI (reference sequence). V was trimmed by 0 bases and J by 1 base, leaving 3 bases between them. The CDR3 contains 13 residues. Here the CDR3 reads CASSYSSNTEAFF. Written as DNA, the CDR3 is TGTGCCAGCAGTTACTCGTCGAACACTGAAGCTTTCTTT.

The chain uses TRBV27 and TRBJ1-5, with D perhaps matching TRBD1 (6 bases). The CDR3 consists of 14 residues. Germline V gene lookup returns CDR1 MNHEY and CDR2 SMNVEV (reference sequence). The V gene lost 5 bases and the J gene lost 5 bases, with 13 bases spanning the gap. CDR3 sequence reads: CASSLQGTDQPQHF. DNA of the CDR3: TGTGCCAGCAGTCTACAGGGAACGGATCAGCCCCAGCATTTT.

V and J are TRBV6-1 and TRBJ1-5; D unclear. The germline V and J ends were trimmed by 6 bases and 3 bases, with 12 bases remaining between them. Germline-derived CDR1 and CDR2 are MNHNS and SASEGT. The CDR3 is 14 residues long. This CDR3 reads CASRIVIPNQPQHF. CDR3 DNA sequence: TGTGCCAGCAGGATTGTGATCCCCAATCAGCCCCAGCATTTT.

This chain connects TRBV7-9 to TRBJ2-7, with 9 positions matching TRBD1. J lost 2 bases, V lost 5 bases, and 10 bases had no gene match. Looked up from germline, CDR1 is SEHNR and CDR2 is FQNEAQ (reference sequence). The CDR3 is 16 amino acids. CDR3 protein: CASSAPRTGEAYEQYF. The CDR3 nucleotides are TGTGCCAGCAGCGCACCTCGGACAGGGGAGGCCTACGAGCAGTACTTC.

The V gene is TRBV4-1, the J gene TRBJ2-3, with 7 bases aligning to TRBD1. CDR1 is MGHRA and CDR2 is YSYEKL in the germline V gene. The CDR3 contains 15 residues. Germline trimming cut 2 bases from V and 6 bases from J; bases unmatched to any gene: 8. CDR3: CASSQQTGFFDTQYF. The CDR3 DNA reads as TGCGCCAGCAGCCAACAGACAGGGTTTTTCGATACGCAGTATTTT.

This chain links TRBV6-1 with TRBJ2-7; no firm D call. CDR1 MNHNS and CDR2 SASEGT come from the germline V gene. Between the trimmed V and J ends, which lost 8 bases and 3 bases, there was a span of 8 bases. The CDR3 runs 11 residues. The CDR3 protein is CASGSIYEQYF. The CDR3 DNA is TGTGCCAGCGGCTCGATCTACGAGCAGTACTTC.

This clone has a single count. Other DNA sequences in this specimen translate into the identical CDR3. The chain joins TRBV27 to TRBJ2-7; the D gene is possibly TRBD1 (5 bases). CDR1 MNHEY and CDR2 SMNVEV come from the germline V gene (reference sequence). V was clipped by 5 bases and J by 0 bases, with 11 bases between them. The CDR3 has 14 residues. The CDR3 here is CASSLDRGSYEQYF. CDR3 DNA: TGTGCCAGCAGTCTTGACAGAGGCTCCTACGAGCAGTACTTC.

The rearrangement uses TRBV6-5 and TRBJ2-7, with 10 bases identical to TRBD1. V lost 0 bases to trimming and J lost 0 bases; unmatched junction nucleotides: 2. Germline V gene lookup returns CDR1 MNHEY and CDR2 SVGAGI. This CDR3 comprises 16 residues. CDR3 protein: CASSYSGTGDSYEQYF. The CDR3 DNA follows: TGTGCCAGCAGTTACTCGGGGACAGGGGACTCCTACGAGCAGTACTTC.

The CDR3 spells CASSLKDRSETTQYF. DNA for the CDR3: TGTGCCAGCAGCTTAAAGGACCGCTCAGAGACGACCCAGTACTTC. The V call is TRBV7-9, the J call TRBJ2-5; D call uncertain. Germline-derived CDR1 and CDR2 are SEHNR and FQNEAQ (reference sequence). The CDR3 has 15 residues. Trimming removed 2 bases at V and 7 bases at J, with 17 bases between. The whole variable domain, filled in from reference TRBV7-9 and TRBJ2-5, reads DTGVSQNPRHKITKRGQNVTFRCDPISEHNRLYWYRQTLGQGPEFLTYFQNEAQLEKSRLLSDRFSAERPKGSFSTLEIQRTEQGDSAMYLCASSLKDRSETTQYFGPGTRLLVL.

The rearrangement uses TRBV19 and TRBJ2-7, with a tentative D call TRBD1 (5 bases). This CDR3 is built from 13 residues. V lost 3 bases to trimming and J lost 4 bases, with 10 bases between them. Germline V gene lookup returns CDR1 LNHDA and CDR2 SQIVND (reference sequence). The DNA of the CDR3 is TGTGCCAGTAGTATGGGGCCGTATTACGAGCAGTACTTC. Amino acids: CASSMGPYYEQYF.

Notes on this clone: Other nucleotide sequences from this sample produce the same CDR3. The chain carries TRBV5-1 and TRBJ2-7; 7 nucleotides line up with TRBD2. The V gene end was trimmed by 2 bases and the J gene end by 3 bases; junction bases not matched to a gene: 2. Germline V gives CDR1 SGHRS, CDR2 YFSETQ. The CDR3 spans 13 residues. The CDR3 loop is CASSFGGSYEQYF. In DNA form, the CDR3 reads TGCGCCAGCAGCTTTGGCGGGAGCTACGAGCAGTACTTC. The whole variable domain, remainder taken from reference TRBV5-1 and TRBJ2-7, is KAGVTQTPRYLIKTRGQQVTLSCSPISGHRSVSWYQQTPGQGLQFLFEYFSETQRNKGNFPGRFSGRQFSNSRSEMNVSTLELGDSALYLCASSFGGSYEQYFGPGTRLTVT.

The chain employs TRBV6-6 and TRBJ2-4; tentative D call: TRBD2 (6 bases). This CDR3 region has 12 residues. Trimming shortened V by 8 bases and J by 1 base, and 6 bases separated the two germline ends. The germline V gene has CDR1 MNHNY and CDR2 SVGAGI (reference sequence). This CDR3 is CASGGAKNIQYF. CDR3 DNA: TGTGCCAGCGGGGGGGCCAAAAACATTCAGTACTTC.

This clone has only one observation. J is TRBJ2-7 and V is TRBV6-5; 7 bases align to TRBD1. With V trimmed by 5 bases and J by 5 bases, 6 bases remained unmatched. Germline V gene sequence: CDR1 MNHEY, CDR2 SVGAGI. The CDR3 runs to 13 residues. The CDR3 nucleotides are TGTGCCAGCAGTCATCTACAGGGGCACGAGCAGTACTTC. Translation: CASSHLQGHEQYF.

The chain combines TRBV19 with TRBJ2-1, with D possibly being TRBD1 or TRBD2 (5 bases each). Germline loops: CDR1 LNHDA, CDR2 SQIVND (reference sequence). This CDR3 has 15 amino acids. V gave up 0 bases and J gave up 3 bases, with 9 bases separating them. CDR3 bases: TGTGCCAGTAGTATAGACGGGGCCCACTACAATGAGCAGTTCTTC. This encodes CASSIDGAHYNEQFF.

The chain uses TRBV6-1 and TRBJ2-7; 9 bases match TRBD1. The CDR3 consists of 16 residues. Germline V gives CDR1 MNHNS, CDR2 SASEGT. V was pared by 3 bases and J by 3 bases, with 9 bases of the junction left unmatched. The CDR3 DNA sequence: TGTGCCAGCAGTGAGTGGGACAGGGCATTGATCTACGAGCAGTACTTC. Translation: CASSEWDRALIYEQYF.